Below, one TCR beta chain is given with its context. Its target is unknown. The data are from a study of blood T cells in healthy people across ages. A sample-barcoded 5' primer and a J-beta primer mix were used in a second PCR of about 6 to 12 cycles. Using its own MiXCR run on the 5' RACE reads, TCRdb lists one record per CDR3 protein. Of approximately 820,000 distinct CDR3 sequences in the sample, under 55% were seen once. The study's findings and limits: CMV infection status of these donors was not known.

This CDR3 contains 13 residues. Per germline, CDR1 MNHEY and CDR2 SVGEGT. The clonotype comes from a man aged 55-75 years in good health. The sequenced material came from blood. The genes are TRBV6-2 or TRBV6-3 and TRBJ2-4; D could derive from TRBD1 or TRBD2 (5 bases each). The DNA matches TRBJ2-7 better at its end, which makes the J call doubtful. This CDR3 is CASTLGAIYEQYF. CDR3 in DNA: TGTGCCAGCACCCTCGGGGCAATTTACGAGCAGTACTTC.